The text below deals with one T cell receptor beta chain. Its antigen remains undetermined. No per-base quality is available; no much larger clone lies one base away. The method was the immunoSEQ multiplex PCR assay. TCRdb retrieved this table from immuneACCESS and kept in-frame rearrangements only. Not all clones are present; in checked studies, unresolved V genes account for under half, and no reason is known for the remainder. The sample table shows 25,000 to 30,000 clones, and 75% to 90% are seen once. The biggest ten clones account for 6% to 7% of the sample. The entry originates in a study of T cell changes during pregnancy in multiple sclerosis (dated by TCRdb to the late 2010s). About the full investigation: The study looked at changes in the T cell repertoire across pregnancy in women with multiple sclerosis.

Including cysteine and phenylalanine, the CDR3 has 12 amino acids. Of all the DNA, just the CDR3 is kept, 36 bases in frame from base 1. Based on the germline V gene, the CDR1 and CDR2 sequences are SQVTM and ANQGSEA. Relative to germline, V is 5 bases shorter and J is 5 bases shorter, with 9 bases between their ends. The material sequenced was CD8+ T cells from peripheral blood mononuclear cells, taken after pregnancy. Recombination connected TRBV29-1 to TRBJ2-2, with no confidently assigned D gene. This TCR came from a female donor with multiple sclerosis, enrolled in a pregnancy study. The CDR3 protein is CSVWASTGELFF. The sequence in DNA is TGCAGCGTTTGGGCGTCAACCGGGGAGCTGTTTTTT.